This T cell receptor (beta chain) was profiled in a study of blood T cell repertoires in COVID-19. About the study: The United States, Italy and Spain were the sources of the acute and convalescent COVID-19 samples. In each case, the material was cDNA or gDNA derived from T cells, B-cell-depleted T cells, or PBMCs.

Per the original methods: Reference gene primer amplification gave nucleated cell count estimates. Data came from immunoSEQ multiplex PCR; TCRdb stores just in-frame clones and leaves some out. The V and J calls and clone size are taken from that table; D and trimming were inferred from the DNA. This table holds about 300,000 clones, around 85% found once. CDR3 length: 14 amino acids. Germline V gene lookup returns CDR1 MNHEY and CDR2 SMNVEV (reference sequence). Trimming took off 2 bases at V and 4 bases at J, with 12 bases between the two ends. The study assigned cohorts using participant-reported clinical history.

Sequenced: PBMCs or T cells enriched from blood (not recorded which). The TCR comes from a woman aged 30 to 39 who had been exposed to COVID-19. The chain employs TRBV27 and TRBJ2-7, with D hard to call. The CDR3 coding sequence is TGTGCCAGCAGTTTAGACTTGAGAAGTTACGAGCAGTACTTC. Translating it yields CASSLDLRSYEQYF.